The 24 T cell receptor beta chains below all came from one sample that was sequenced in a study of stem cell transplantation in POMP-related autoinflammatory disease. Sequenced by immunoSEQ multiplex PCR; TCRdb stores in-frame clones only, minus some. The table has roughly 68,000 clones, approximately 91% seen once. Sequences were derived from CD4+ T cells from PBMCs, sampled after stem cell transplantation. The receptor set was obtained from a human patient with POMP-related autoinflammation and immune dysregulation (PRAID). Part of the T cells may come from the graft donor.

This clone came up once. The genes are TRBV28 and TRBJ2-7; 10 nucleotides line up with TRBD2. Trimming removed 11 bases from V and 1 base from J; junction bases left unmatched: 5. Germline-derived CDR1 and CDR2 are MDHEN and SYDVKM. CDR3 length equals 13 residues. This CDR3 is CAVAGGISYEQYF. The CDR3 nucleotides are TGTGCCGTAGCGGGAGGCATATCCTACGAGCAGTACTTC.

The chain links TRBV5-6 to TRBJ2-1; unclear D gene. The germline gives CDR1 SGHDT, CDR2 YYEEEE. The V and J ends lost 3 bases and 4 bases respectively, with 8 bases between them. The CDR3 totals 13 residues. The CDR3 DNA sequence: TGTGCCAGCAGCTGGACGGGTTACAATGAGCAGTTCTTC. This sequence encodes CASSWTGYNEQFF. Complete variable domain (other parts from reference TRBV5-6 and TRBJ2-1): DAGVTQSPTHLIKTRGQQVTLRCSPKSGHDTVSWYQQALGQGPQFIFQYYEEEERQRGNFPDRFSGHQFPNYSSELNVNALLLGDSALYLCASSWTGYNEQFFGPGTRLTVL.

V usage is TRBV7-9 and J usage is TRBJ1-3; 7 bases fit TRBD1. Germline V gene sequence: CDR1 SEHNR, CDR2 FQNEAQ (reference sequence). The CDR3 runs to 15 residues. The ends lost 2 bases at V and 6 bases at J; junction bases unmatched: 7. CDR3 DNA: TGTGCCAGCAGCTTACCCCGGGACAGTCCAAACACCATATATTTT. Translation gives CASSLPRDSPNTIYF.

This chain joins TRBV10-3 and TRBJ2-7; TRBD2 matches at 7 bases. Germline CDR1 and CDR2: ENHRY and SYGVKD. V shed 11 bases, J shed 0 bases, and the junction held 10 bases outside the gene matches. The CDR3 consists of 14 residues. This CDR3 reads CASSPGTTSYEQYF. CDR3 coding DNA: TGTGCCTCTTCTCCCGGGACTACCTCCTACGAGCAGTACTTC.

This chain links TRBV6-4 with TRBJ2-2; D call uncertain. Germline values: CDR1 MRHNA, CDR2 SNTAGT. V lost 2 bases and J 2 bases, leaving 9 bases between the germline ends. This CDR3 region has 15 residues. CDR3 sequence: CASSDPHSNTGELFF. Written as DNA, the CDR3 is TGTGCCAGCAGTGACCCCCATTCCAACACCGGGGAGCTGTTTTTT.

The rearrangement joins TRBV5-1 to TRBJ2-1; 7 nucleotides align to TRBD2. This CDR3 is built from 14 residues. J lost 3 bases, V lost 5 bases, and 5 bases had no gene match. Germline CDR1 is SGHRS and CDR2 is YFSETQ. The CDR3 nucleotides are TGCGCCAGCAGTTCCGGGACTAACTACAATGAGCAGTTCTTC. Translating gives CASSSGTNYNEQFF. Full variable domain (remainder filled in from reference TRBV5-1 and TRBJ2-1): KAGVTQTPRYLIKTRGQQVTLSCSPISGHRSVSWYQQTPGQGLQFLFEYFSETQRNKGNFPGRFSGRQFSNSRSEMNVSTLELGDSALYLCASSSGTNYNEQFFGPGTRLTVL.

Only a few counts were recorded for this clone. V and J are TRBV5-1 and TRBJ1-5; unclear D gene. CDR3 length equals 13 residues. The germline V gene encodes CDR1 SGHRS and CDR2 YFSETQ. The V and J ends lost 4 bases and 6 bases respectively, with 11 bases between them. The CDR3 is CASSARAGQPQHF. CDR3 sequence (DNA): TGCGCCAGCAGCGCCCGGGCGGGTCAGCCCCAGCATTTT.

The genes are TRBV11-1 and TRBJ1-3; the D gene is possibly TRBD1 (6 bases). This CDR3 region has 14 residues. With 4 bases removed from V and 3 bases from J, the gap between germline ends came to 10 bases. CDR1 is SGHAT and CDR2 is FQDESV in the germline V gene (reference sequence). CDR3 sequence: CASSYGGFGNTIYF. The DNA of the CDR3 is TGTGCCAGCAGCTACGGGGGCTTTGGAAACACCATATATTTT.

V is TRBV5-4 and J is TRBJ2-1; the D gene is possibly TRBD2 (6 bases). Germline lookup yields CDR1 SGHNT and CDR2 YYREEE (reference sequence). Trimming removed 0 bases from V and 2 bases from J, with 12 bases in between. This CDR3 is 16 amino acids long. The DNA of the CDR3 is TGTGCCAGCAGCTTGGAGGCTAGCGCTGCCTACAATGAGCAGTTCTTC. Residues: CASSLEASAAYNEQFF.

The chain has TRBV11-2 and TRBJ1-2, with 9 bases aligning to TRBD1. CDR1 and CDR2 from the germline V gene are SGHAT and FQNNGV. This CDR3 region has 15 residues. Trimming cost V 4 bases and J 9 bases; bases outside gene matches: 12. This CDR3 is CASSSLRDRERSYTF. DNA for the CDR3: TGTGCCAGCAGCTCCCTCCGGGACAGGGAAAGGAGCTACACCTTC.

The J gene is TRBJ2-7, the V gene TRBV5-1; the match to TRBD1 covers 9 bases. Germline V gives CDR1 SGHRS, CDR2 YFSETQ. The V segment lost 0 bases and the J segment 6 bases; nucleotides outside the gene matches: 7. The CDR3 runs 15 residues. This chain's CDR3 is CASSLDLDRGREQYV. The CDR3 DNA reads as TGCGCCAGCAGCTTGGACCTGGACAGGGGCCGCGAGCAGTACGTC.

The rearrangement links TRBV24-1 to TRBJ1-2, with 7 positions matching TRBD1. From germline, CDR1 is KGHDR and CDR2 SFDVKD. V dropped 2 bases and J dropped 2; count of bases not matched to a gene: 7. This CDR3 region has 16 residues. The CDR3 loop reads CATSDSGTASNYGYTF. In DNA form, the CDR3 reads TGTGCCACCAGTGATTCTGGGACAGCGTCAAACTATGGCTACACCTTC.

This clone was counted a few times. This chain uses TRBV7-9 with TRBJ2-2; no clear D gene. Trimming shortened V by 2 bases and J by 6 bases, and 4 bases separated the two germline ends. The CDR3 covers 12 residues. The germline V gene has CDR1 SEHNR and CDR2 FQNEAQ (reference sequence). The CDR3 spells CASSLNPGELFF. The DNA for the CDR3 is TGTGCCAGCAGCTTAAATCCCGGGGAGCTGTTTTTT. The full variable domain, with the rest looked up from reference TRBV7-9 and TRBJ2-2, is DTGVSQNPRHKITKRGQNVTFRCDPISEHNRLYWYRQTLGQGPEFLTYFQNEAQLEKSRLLSDRFSAERPKGSFSTLEIQRTEQGDSAMYLCASSLNPGELFFGEGSRLTVL.

The chain couples TRBV5-8 to TRBJ2-7; 9 bases are a match to TRBD1. The CDR3 extends over 13 amino acids. V was clipped by 5 bases and J by 5 bases; unmatched bases: 5. In germline, CDR1 is SGHTS, CDR2 YDEGEE. CDR3 in amino acids: CASRDRGGDEQYF. In nucleotides, the CDR3 is TGTGCCAGCAGGGACAGGGGTGGCGACGAGCAGTACTTC.

J is TRBJ2-1 and V is TRBV6-4; 8 nucleotides line up with TRBD2. Per the germline V gene, CDR1 is MRHNA and CDR2 is SNTAGT. The CDR3 is made up of 13 amino acids. With V trimmed by 6 bases and J by 7 bases, 5 bases remained unmatched. This CDR3 is CASSPGLVNEQFF. CDR3 bases: TGTGCCAGCAGCCCGGGACTAGTTAATGAGCAGTTCTTC.

The chain employs TRBV7-6 and TRBJ1-6; D is unclear. Trimming pared 5 bases from V and 7 bases from J, leaving 15 bases between. Germline V gene lookup returns CDR1 SGHVS and CDR2 FNYEAQ. The CDR3 extends over 15 amino acids. Here the CDR3 reads CASSNRAGQNSPLHF. CDR3 DNA sequence: TGTGCCAGCAGCAATCGAGCCGGCCAAAATTCACCCCTCCACTTT.

The table lists this clone with a count of one. The V call is TRBV7-8, the J call TRBJ2-1; the D gene is possibly TRBD1 (6 bases). Deletions cut 5 bases from V and 3 bases from J, with 14 bases between. This CDR3 region has 15 residues. The V gene's germline CDR1 is SGHVS and CDR2 FQNEAQ. The CDR3: CASSPNGGYYNEQFF. CDR3 sequence (DNA): TGTGCCAGCAGCCCAAATGGGGGCTACTACAATGAGCAGTTCTTC.

The chain uses TRBV7-9 and TRBJ1-3; D is ambiguous. CDR1 and CDR2 (germline): SEHNR, FQNEAQ (reference sequence). This CDR3 region has 15 residues. V was pared by 4 bases and J by 2 bases, with 12 bases between. The CDR3 nucleotides are TGTGCCAGCAGCTCCCCTCCGCGTGCTGGAAACACCATATATTTT. Translation: CASSSPPRAGNTIYF.

The chain is built from TRBV7-8 and TRBJ2-2; D uncertain. V lost 1 base and J 8 bases, leaving 8 bases between the germline ends. The germline V gene encodes CDR1 SGHVS and CDR2 FQNEAQ. The CDR3 runs to 13 residues. Here the CDR3 reads CASSLDKRGELFF. In DNA form, the CDR3 reads TGTGCCAGCAGCTTAGATAAGCGAGGGGAGCTGTTTTTT.

V gene TRBV7-9 combines with J gene TRBJ2-5; perhaps TRBD2 as D (6 bases). The CDR3 runs to 13 residues. Germline CDR1 reads SEHNR; CDR2 reads FQNEAQ (reference sequence). The V end was cut by 5 bases, the J end by 5 bases, with 12 bases between. CDR3 sequence reads: CASSKGLLETQYF. The CDR3, as DNA: TGTGCCAGCAGCAAGGGACTCCTGGAGACCCAGTACTTC.

This chain links TRBV2 with TRBJ1-1; perhaps TRBD1 as D (6 bases). The CDR3 loop spans 12 amino acids. V dropped 2 bases and J dropped 11 bases, with 12 bases sitting between them. The V gene's germline CDR1 is SNHLY and CDR2 FYNNEI. For the CDR3, the DNA is TGTGCCAGCAGTGAATCAGGGGCGGAGGCTTTCTTT. Its protein is CASSESGAEAFF. The full variable domain, rest sourced from reference TRBV2 and TRBJ1-1, is EPEVTQTPSHQVTQMGQEVILRCVPISNHLYFYWYRQILGQKVEFLVSFYNNEISEKSEIFDDQFSVERPDGSNFTLKIRSTKLEDSAMYFCASSESGAEAFFGQGTRLTVV.

The chain recombines TRBV7-9 with TRBJ2-3; TRBD2 aligns across 13 bases. V dropped 4 bases and J dropped 7; count of bases not matched to a gene: 2. The CDR3 is made up of 14 amino acids. The V gene's germline CDR1 is SEHNR and CDR2 FQNEAQ (reference sequence). CDR3 nucleotides: TGTGCCAGCAGCTGGACTAGCGGGAGCAATACGCAGTATTTT. Protein product: CASSWTSGSNTQYF.

The rearrangement links TRBV6-4 to TRBJ2-7, with D tentatively TRBD2 (5 bases). Trimming pared 0 bases from V and 2 bases from J, leaving 8 bases between. Germline CDR1 reads MRHNA; CDR2 reads SNTAGT. The CDR3 consists of 14 residues. CDR3 protein: CASSDSDYTYEQYV. The CDR3 DNA reads as TGTGCCAGCAGTGACTCAGACTACACCTACGAGCAGTACGTC.

V and J are TRBV28 and TRBJ1-4; TRBD1 is a possible D gene (6 bases). Per germline, CDR1 MDHEN and CDR2 SYDVKM. The CDR3 covers 16 residues. The V end lost 2 bases, the J end lost 7 bases, and 17 bases lay between the germline ends. The CDR3 sequence: CASSLTGQLWGEKLFF. The DNA of the CDR3 is TGTGCCAGCAGTTTAACCGGACAGCTTTGGGGTGAAAAACTGTTTTTT.